These 7 T cell receptor beta chains were all obtained from the same sample, sequenced in a study of cytomegalovirus exposure and HLA in healthy donors listed by TCRdb under 2017. The protocol used for the library was the immunoSEQ multiplex PCR assay. For the multiplex PCR, a mixture combining 60 forward primers for TCR Vbeta segments and 13 reverse primers for TCR Jbeta segments was used. TCRdb limited this immuneACCESS table to in-frame rearrangements with V and J called. A share of clones is missing; checked studies link under half to unresolved V genes, and the rest is unexplained. The sample data list 100,000 to 150,000 clones, and around 78% of these were observed just once. The biggest ten clones account for 3.6% of the sample. Sequencing was carried out using PBMCs. The source is a man in his forties in good health and CMV-seronegative.

This rearrangement joins TRBV5-4 to TRBJ1-1; tentative D call: TRBD1 (5 bases). The CDR3 runs to 17 residues. Germline CDR1 reads SGHNT; CDR2 reads YYREEE (reference sequence). Trimming shortened V by 0 bases and J by 0 bases, and 15 bases separated the two germline ends. The CDR3 DNA follows: TGTGCCAGCAGCTTGGGACAGAGTTTAACCATGAACACTGAAGCTTTCTTT. Translating it yields CASSLGQSLTMNTEAFF.

The chain couples TRBV19 to TRBJ1-2; D uncertain. Trimming stripped 5 bases from V and 10 bases from J, with 17 bases between. CDR3 size: 13 residues. CDR1 is LNHDA, CDR2 SQIVND, per germline (reference sequence). The CDR3 sequence: CASSSLGPEVYTF. The CDR3 DNA follows: TGTGCCAGTAGTTCCCTCGGTCCGGAGGTCTACACCTTC.

The chain combines TRBV7-2 with TRBJ1-1, with D maybe TRBD1 (6 bases). Germline assignment: CDR1 SGHTA and CDR2 FQGNSA. This CDR3 has 14 residues. Trimming removed 5 bases from V and 7 bases from J, with 17 bases in between. The chain's CDR3 is CASSLRQASFEAFF. The CDR3 DNA follows: TGTGCCAGCAGCCTGCGACAGGCTAGCTTTGAAGCTTTCTTT.

The rearrangement joins TRBV5-4 to TRBJ1-2, with TRBD1 matching 7 bases. The CDR3 runs to 14 residues. Trimming at V came to 2 bases and at J to 5 bases, leaving 6 bases not matched to a gene. CDR1 is SGHNT and CDR2 is YYREEE in the germline V gene (reference sequence). The CDR3, as DNA: TGTGCCAGCAGCTTTGACAGGGATATGTATGGCTACACCTTC. It yields the protein CASSFDRDMYGYTF.

V and J are TRBV7-2 and TRBJ1-1, with 8 bases lining up with TRBD1. The germline CDR1 and CDR2 sequences are SGHTA and FQGNSA. The CDR3 sequence is 15 residues long. With 2 bases clipped from V and 1 base from J, the junction kept 3 bases outside the gene matches. Written as DNA, the CDR3 is TGTGCCAGCAGCTTACAGGGGGCACGGAACACTGAAGCTTTCTTT. Its translation is CASSLQGARNTEAFF.

The chain couples TRBV5-1 to TRBJ1-2, with 7 bases that match TRBD1. Germline CDR1 SGHRS, CDR2 YFSETQ. The CDR3 is made up of 14 amino acids. V shed 4 bases and J 8 bases; nucleotides not matched to a gene: 11. Here the CDR3 reads CASSVGTDQGGYTF. CDR3 bases: TGCGCCAGCAGCGTAGGGACAGACCAAGGGGGCTACACCTTC. Looking up the rest from reference TRBV5-1 and TRBJ1-2 gives the full variable domain: KAGVTQTPRYLIKTRGQQVTLSCSPISGHRSVSWYQQTPGQGLQFLFEYFSETQRNKGNFPGRFSGRQFSNSRSEMNVSTLELGDSALYLCASSVGTDQGGYTFGSGTRLTVV.

This clone was detected a few times. DNA for the CDR3: TGCGCCAGCAGCTTAACTCGGAACACTGAAGCTTTCTTT. This encodes CASSLTRNTEAFF. The chain joins TRBV4-1 to TRBJ1-1; the D is unclear. In germline, CDR1 is MGHRA, CDR2 YSYEKL. There are 13 residues in the CDR3. V was clipped by 5 bases and J by 1 base, with 8 bases between them.